The rows below give T cell receptor beta chains drawn from one sample of a study of graft-versus-host responses after intestinal transplantation. The table came from immunoSEQ multiplex PCR; TCRdb's copy has only in-frame clones and leaves some out. This table holds under 15,000 clones, more than 85% found once. Here the sequenced sample was PBMCs, taken around 3 years after intestinal transplantation. Receptors originate from a human patient who received an intestinal transplant, so some T cells may come from the graft donor. Both conserved end residues are part of each CDR3. Each record gives: V gene, J gene, clone size, D gene, CDR3 DNA, CDR3 protein. The D gene is left open where the match is weak. For some rows the clone size is stated as once, few or many, or as a class when expanded; others skip it.

TRBV4-2,TRBJ2-3,-,-,TGTGCCAGCAGCCAAGGGGGCTTCGGGTCAGATACGCAGTATTTT,CASSQGGFGSDTQYF
TRBV5-8,TRBJ1-1,once,-,TGTGCCAGCAGCAAAACAGGGTCCCTGAACACTGAAGCTTTCTTT,CASSKTGSLNTEAFF
TRBV6-6,TRBJ2-1,-,TRBD2,TGTGCCAGTCGGGGGGGACCTATCGATGAGCAGTTCTTC,CASRGGPIDEQFF
TRBV6-5,TRBJ1-5,-,-,TGTGCCAGCAGTTACGGGGGGGGGAGGGAACAGCCCCAGCATTTT,CASSYGGGREQPQHF
TRBV7-9,TRBJ1-1,-,-,TGTGCCAGCAGCTTGGGGGACTTGAACACTGAAGCTTTCTTT,CASSLGDLNTEAFF
TRBV5-1,TRBJ2-2,-,-,TGCGCCAGCAGCCCGGGAAGGCCACGGTCGGGGGTACCGAACACCGGGGAGCTGTTTTTT,CASSPGRPRSGVPNTGELFF
TRBV21-1,TRBJ1-6,few,-,TGTGCCAGCAGCAAGCGGGTTGGGTCCTATAATTCACCCCTCCACTTT,CASSKRVGSYNSPLHF
TRBV2,TRBJ2-3,-,TRBD2,TGTGCCAGCAGTGAATGGGGGGGTATCACAGATACGCAGTATTTT,CASSEWGGITDTQYF
TRBV10-3,TRBJ1-1,-,TRBD1,TGTGCCATCATATCCGGACAGGGGAACACTGAAGCTTTCTTT,CAIISGQGNTEAFF
TRBV10-3,TRBJ2-1,-,TRBD1,TGTGCCACCGGGACAGGGGTTGGCGACAACAATGAGCAGTTCTTC,CATGTGVGDNNEQFF
TRBV5-4,TRBJ1-3,-,TRBD1,TGTGCCAGCAGCTCGGCCGGGACAGGGGAACTCTCTGGAAACACCATATATTTT,CASSSAGTGELSGNTIYF
TRBV11-2,TRBJ2-7,few,-,TGTGCCAGCAGCGCTTACCCCCAGGGCTACGAGCAGTACTTC,CASSAYPQGYEQYF
TRBV15,TRBJ1-2,-,TRBD1,TGTGCCACCAGCAGAGAAAGAGACAGGGGAGGATTAAACTATGGCTACACCTTC,CATSRERDRGGLNYGYTF
TRBV11-2,TRBJ2-2,-,-,TGTGCCAGCAGCTTATTGGGGGACGGGGAGCTGTTTTTT,CASSLLGDGELFF
TRBV13,TRBJ2-3,-,TRBD1,TGTGCCAGCAGCTCTCAGAGGGGGCACGCAGATACGCAGTATTTT,CASSSQRGHADTQYF
TRBV6-6,TRBJ2-7,-,-,TGTGCCAGCCAATACCGCTTCTCCTACGAGCAGTACTTC,CASQYRFSYEQYF
TRBV6-1,TRBJ2-7,once,TRBD2,TGTGCCAGCAGAAGCGGGACCGACTTGGGGGAGCAGTACTTC,CASRSGTDLGEQYF
TRBV6-5,TRBJ1-2,-,-,TGTGCCAGCGGAAGCGGGGGTGCCTATGGCTACACCTTC,CASGSGGAYGYTF
TRBV5-5,TRBJ2-7,once,-,TGTGCCAGCAGCTTGGTGGGCGGAGAACAGTACTTC,CASSLVGGEQYF
TRBV18,TRBJ2-2,-,-,TGTGCCAGCTCACCATTTTCAGGGCCGAGCTACACCGGGGAGCTGTTTTTT,CASSPFSGPSYTGELFF
TRBV11-2,TRBJ1-5,-,-,TGTGCCAGCAGCTTAGAGGAAAGTCAGCCCCAGCATTTT,CASSLEESQPQHF
TRBV6-5,TRBJ2-5,-,-,TGTGCCAGCAGTTACGGGGAGACCCAGTACTTC,CASSYGETQYF
TRBV10-3,TRBJ1-2,-,TRBD1,TGTGCCATCAGTGACAACCCCGGGACAGGGTACTATGGCTACACCTTC,CAISDNPGTGYYGYTF
TRBV5-6,TRBJ2-1,-,TRBD2,TGTGCCAGCAGCCACCCTAGCGGGGGGGCCCACAATGAGCAGTTCTTC,CASSHPSGGAHNEQFF
TRBV6-4,TRBJ2-3,once,TRBD1,TGTGCCAGCAGTGACGGGACAGGGGGCGCAGATACGCAGTATTTT,CASSDGTGGADTQYF
TRBV4-1,TRBJ1-2,-,-,TGCGCCAGCAGCCAAGGACCCGGGACGGCTTTGTACTACACCTTC,CASSQGPGTALYYTF
TRBV5-1,TRBJ1-1,-,-,TGCGCCAGCAGCTTGGCCGGGGCAGCCCTTACAAACACTGAAGCTTTCTTT,CASSLAGAALTNTEAFF
TRBV10-3,TRBJ2-2,once,-,TGTGCCATCGGGGGCACCGGGGAGCTGTTTTTT,CAIGGTGELFF
TRBV5-5,TRBJ1-1,-,-,TGTGCCAGCAGCTTGGACGCGGGGTGGACTGAAGCTTTCTTT,CASSLDAGWTEAFF
TRBV6-5,TRBJ1-6,-,-,TGTGCCAGCAGCCGCGACGAAAGTAATTCACCCCTCCACTTT,CASSRDESNSPLHF
TRBV6-5,TRBJ2-2,-,TRBD1,TGTGCCAGCAGCTACGACAGGGGAGCCGGGGAGCTGTTTTTT,CASSYDRGAGELFF
TRBV7-2,TRBJ1-5,-,TRBD1,TGTGCCAGCAGCTTAGTAGGGGGCAGGGACCAGCCCCAGCATTTT,CASSLVGGRDQPQHF
TRBV5-4,TRBJ1-5,-,-,TGTGCCAGCAGCTTGTCTCCGGGACCCAATCAGCCCCAGCATTTT,CASSLSPGPNQPQHF
TRBV7-3,TRBJ2-1,once,-,TGTGCCAGCAGCTTACCCGTTGGACAGTACAATGAGCAGTTCTTC,CASSLPVGQYNEQFF
TRBV4-1,TRBJ2-7,-,-,TGCGCCAGCAGCCAAGATTCTTATTCTTCGGCCTACGAGCAGTACTTC,CASSQDSYSSAYEQYF
TRBV2,TRBJ1-3,-,TRBD1,TGTGCCAGCAGAAGACAGGGATTTAGATCCCAAAGCACCATATATTTT,CASRRQGFRSQSTIYF
TRBV14,TRBJ1-4,-,TRBD1,TGTGCCAGCAGCCAAAGGACAGGAGGGTCGGTTAATGAAAAACTGTTTTTT,CASSQRTGGSVNEKLFF
TRBV6-5,TRBJ1-2,-,-,TGTGCCAGCAGTGACGAGGGTTTCGTCATAGGCTACACCTTC,CASSDEGFVIGYTF
TRBV10-3,TRBJ1-2,once,-,TGTGCCATCAGTGAGCTACCAGGGAATGGCTACACCTTC,CAISELPGNGYTF
TRBV9,TRBJ1-6,-,-,TGTGCCAGCAGCCCGAACCTCCTGAATTCACCCCTCCACTTT,CASSPNLLNSPLHF
TRBV6-5,TRBJ1-5,-,-,TGTGCCAGCAGCCCTATCGGGGGCAATCAGCCCCAGCATTTT,CASSPIGGNQPQHF
TRBV6-1,TRBJ1-4,-,-,TGTGCCAGCAGTGCGGTCCCGAGGGGAATAGAAAAACTGTTTTTT,CASSAVPRGIEKLFF
TRBV29-1,TRBJ1-2,-,-,TGCAGCGTTCAAGCATGGGGATATGGCTACACCTTC,CSVQAWGYGYTF
TRBV19,TRBJ1-6,-,-,TGTGCCAGTAGTAGGCCCGGGGATTCACCCCTCCACTTT,CASSRPGDSPLHF
TRBV6-4,TRBJ1-2,-,TRBD1,TGTGCCAGCAGGAGGGGGACAGGGATCAACTATGGCTACACCTTC,CASRRGTGINYGYTF